This T cell receptor beta chain was sequenced during a study of blood T cells in healthy people across ages. The study, taken as a whole, reports: It was held that diversity estimates obtained from one million T cells represented underestimates.

The V end lost 5 bases, the J end lost 2 bases, and 6 bases lay between the germline ends. The CDR3 runs 12 residues. Germline CDR1 reads SGHTA; CDR2 reads FQGNSA. It was with a sample-barcoded 5' primer and a J-beta primer mix that a second PCR of roughly 7 to 12 cycles was run. TCRdb fed the 5' RACE reads into MiXCR, producing one record per CDR3 protein. Here the sample spans hundreds of thousands of distinct CDR3 sequences, about 32% being singletons. This clonotype was seen at least ten times. Its antigen is still unknown. This chain connects TRBV7-2 to TRBJ2-5; D is undetermined. The TCR comes from a woman at least 80 years old in good health. The sample taken for sequencing was blood. In DNA form, the CDR3 reads TGTGCCAGCAGCAGGCGACAAGAGACCCAGTACTTC. Protein: CASSRRQETQYF.